Listed here is a single T cell receptor (beta chain). Time point specified: patch test 1, 2 weeks after DPC sensitization. The treatment here: therapeutic diphenylcyclopropenone sensitization with weekly scalp DPC. These data are taken from a study of human T cells and chemical hapten exposure. TCRdb ran MiXCR on the RACE reads and lists one entry per CDR3 protein. The table records approximately 400,000 distinct CDR3 sequences, roughly 4.8% of them present only once. J lost 3 bases, V lost 0 bases, and 1 base had no gene match. In germline, CDR1 is KGHDR, CDR2 SFDVKD. The CDR3 has 16 amino acids. The V gene is TRBV24-1, the J gene TRBJ2-2; TRBD1 agrees at 9 bases. This clonotype was obtained from a woman aged 45-65 years with alopecia areata. Some clones in this sample may be carry-over from other donors' samples. Source: whole blood, taken in connection with sensitization to the hapten diphenylcyclopropenone (DPC). In DNA form, the CDR3 reads TGTGCCACCAGTGATTTGGGGGACAGGGACACCGGGGAGCTGTTTTTT. Its translation is CATSDLGDRDTGELFF.